The subject of this entry is one TCR beta chain. One base away lies a much larger clone, so this may be a sequencing read error. Exposed volunteers were people who met a COVID-19 case within 2 weeks before study entry. Authors' processing steps: Estimation of nucleated cell counts relied on the amplification of reference gene primers. TCRdb's table, derived via immunoSEQ multiplex PCR, lists solely in-frame clones and lacks some. V and J calls and clone size are given by that table; D and trimming were obtained from the DNA. In the table there are roughly 230,000 clones, around 84% of which are singletons. The source of the sample is a study of blood T cell repertoires in COVID-19. Across the whole study: The United States, Italy and Spain were the sources of the acute and convalescent COVID-19 samples. Nucleic acid was either cDNA or gDNA, and it came from T cells, B-cell-depleted T cells, or PBMCs.

This CDR3 is built from 13 residues. Deletions cut 3 bases from V and 4 bases from J, with 7 bases between. CDR1 MNHEY and CDR2 SMNVEV come from the germline V gene (reference sequence). The chain recombines TRBV27 with TRBJ1-5; D perhaps matches TRBD1 (6 bases). Sequenced: PBMCs or T cells enriched from blood (not recorded which). This receptor was taken from a woman aged 50 to 60 who had been exposed to COVID-19. The CDR3 DNA follows: TGTGCCAGCAGTTTTAGGGGGAATCAGCCCCAGCATTTT. Protein sequence: CASSFRGNQPQHF.